The 14 T cell receptor beta chains reported below all come from one sample, sequenced in a study of T cells after yellow fever vaccination. TCRdb re-analysed the 5' RACE reads in MiXCR, keeping a single row per CDR3 protein. This sample has just under 600,000 distinct CDR3 sequences, with approximately 13% found just once. The source was PBMCs, collected on the day of the yellow fever booster vaccination. Receptors were obtained from a young man who received the YFV17D yellow fever vaccine.

This clonotype was observed a few times. The gene calls are TRBV5-1 and TRBJ1-1; D not certain. Germline CDR1 SGHRS, CDR2 YFSETQ. This CDR3 spans 13 amino acids. Trimming removed 7 bases from V and 1 base from J, with 11 bases in between. This CDR3 reads CASFDQPNTEAFF. CDR3 nucleotide sequence: TGCGCCAGCTTCGACCAGCCGAACACTGAAGCTTTCTTT.

This clonotype was seen more than once but under ten times. V and J are TRBV5-1 and TRBJ2-1; TRBD2 matches at 9 bases. CDR1 is SGHRS and CDR2 is YFSETQ in the germline V gene. This CDR3 has 18 amino acids. The V segment lost 2 bases and the J segment 7 bases; nucleotides outside the gene matches: 16. CDR3 loop: CASSLRQGWASGKNEQFF. CDR3 nucleotides: TGCGCCAGCAGCTTACGACAGGGCTGGGCTAGCGGGAAGAATGAGCAGTTCTTC.

The CDR3 is CSARGIRTGAFF. The DNA of the CDR3 is TGCAGTGCTAGAGGAATCCGGACAGGAGCTTTCTTT. The chain joins TRBV20-1 to TRBJ1-1; TRBD1 matches at 7 bases. This CDR3 is 12 amino acids long. J was trimmed by 10 bases and V by 1 base; bases with no gene match: 6. The germline gives CDR1 DFQATT, CDR2 SNEGSKA (reference sequence).

This clonotype was seen a handful of times. The V and J genes are TRBV20-1 and TRBJ2-2; D perhaps matches TRBD2 (5 bases). The V gene's germline CDR1 is DFQATT and CDR2 SNEGSKA (reference sequence). This CDR3 region has 15 residues. Between the trimmed V and J ends, which lost 3 bases and 1 base, there was a span of 12 bases. CDR3 sequence reads: CSASFFGKNTGELFF. The CDR3 DNA sequence: TGCAGTGCTAGTTTCTTCGGGAAGAACACCGGGGAGCTGTTTTTT.

This clonotype was counted only a few times. This chain joins TRBV12-3 or TRBV12-4 and TRBJ2-5, with TRBD1 matching 8 bases. Trimming at V came to 5 bases and at J to 3 bases, leaving 8 bases not matched to a gene. The CDR3 runs 15 residues. The CDR3 loop is CASSLRQGLKETQYF. In DNA, the CDR3 is TGTGCCAGCAGTCTCCGACAGGGGCTCAAAGAGACCCAGTACTTC.

This clonotype was seen a few times. The CDR3 protein is CASSLVTGLAGGPYTQYF. Here the CDR3 DNA reads TGTGCCAGCAGCTTAGTCACGGGACTAGCGGGAGGGCCATACACGCAGTATTTT. The V call is TRBV11-2, the J call TRBJ2-3; 16 positions agree with TRBD2. CDR3 length equals 18 residues. The germline V gene encodes CDR1 SGHAT and CDR2 FQNNGV. V shed 1 base and J 9 bases; nucleotides not matched to a gene: 10.

Only a few counts were recorded for this clonotype. The J gene is TRBJ2-1, the V gene TRBV2, with TRBD2 identical over 7 bases. CDR1 SNHLY and CDR2 FYNNEI come from the germline V gene. V was clipped by 6 bases and J by 4 bases; unmatched bases: 15. This CDR3 region has 17 residues. This chain's CDR3 is CASRETAPGGSYNEQFF. The CDR3, as DNA: TGTGCCAGCAGGGAGACCGCTCCCGGGGGGTCTTACAATGAGCAGTTCTTC. The variable domain in full, with the rest retrieved from reference TRBV2 and TRBJ2-1, is EPEVTQTPSHQVTQMGQEVILRCVPISNHLYFYWYRQILGQKVEFLVSFYNNEISEKSEIFDDQFSVERPDGSNFTLKIRSTKLEDSAMYFCASRETAPGGSYNEQFFGPGTRLTVL.

This clonotype was seen a few times. This chain links TRBV7-2 with TRBJ2-1, with 8 bases fitting TRBD2. With V trimmed by 5 bases and J by 7 bases, 10 bases remained unmatched. Germline V CDR1 and CDR2: SGHTA, FQGNSA. This CDR3 has 15 residues. CDR3 protein: CASSISGTRVNEQFF. The CDR3 DNA is TGTGCCAGCAGCATTTCCGGGACTAGGGTAAATGAGCAGTTCTTC. The full variable domain, rest sourced from reference TRBV7-2 and TRBJ2-1, is GAGVSQSPSNKVTEKGKDVELRCDPISGHTALYWYRQSLGQGLEFLIYFQGNSAPDKSGLPSDRFSAERTGGSVSTLTIQRTQQEDSAVYLCASSISGTRVNEQFFGPGTRLTVL.

The rearrangement joins TRBV29-1 to TRBJ1-1; the D gene is possibly TRBD1 (5 bases). V was pared by 2 bases and J by 11 bases, with 15 bases between. The CDR3 totals 12 residues. Germline values: CDR1 SQVTM, CDR2 ANQGSEA. CDR3 sequence: CSVEPGTEEAFF. The CDR3 DNA follows: TGCAGCGTTGAACCAGGGACCGAAGAGGCTTTCTTT.

This clonotype was counted only a few times. The chain has TRBV7-8 and TRBJ2-3, with TRBD2 identical over 12 bases. V dropped 6 bases and J dropped 4; count of bases not matched to a gene: 8. The germline V gene has CDR1 SGHVS and CDR2 FQNEAQ. This CDR3 is built from 16 residues. Here the CDR3 reads CASSPTTSGSPDTQYF. The CDR3 nucleotides are TGTGCCAGCAGTCCCACGACTAGCGGGAGCCCAGATACGCAGTATTTT. Full variable domain (remainder filled in from reference TRBV7-8 and TRBJ2-3): GAGVSQSPRYKVAKRGQDVALRCDPISGHVSLFWYQQALGQGPEFLTYFQNEAQLDKSGLPSDRFFAERPEGSVSTLKIQRTQQEDSAVYLCASSPTTSGSPDTQYFGPGTRLTVL.

The table lists this clonotype with a few counts. This chain connects TRBV15 to TRBJ2-1, with 8 nucleotides matching TRBD2. This CDR3 has 15 amino acids. CDR1 LNHNV and CDR2 YYDKDF come from the germline V gene (reference sequence). Trimming at V came to 1 base and at J to 6 bases, leaving 5 bases not matched to a gene. CDR3 residues: CATSRGREGPNEQFF. CDR3 in DNA: TGTGCCACCAGCAGAGGTCGGGAGGGCCCCAATGAGCAGTTCTTC.

This clonotype came up many times. The chain uses TRBV20-1 and TRBJ1-2; 9 positions match TRBD1. After removal of 5 bases from V and 8 bases from J, the junction contained 9 bases not matched to a gene. CDR1 and CDR2 from the germline V gene are DFQATT and SNEGSKA (reference sequence). This CDR3 comprises 13 residues. CDR3 amino acids: CSAFTGGSKGYTF. In DNA form, the CDR3 reads TGCAGTGCTTTTACAGGGGGCTCTAAGGGCTACACCTTC.

This chain connects TRBV20-1 to TRBJ2-3; 16 nucleotides agree with TRBD2. Germline lookup yields CDR1 DFQATT and CDR2 SNEGSKA (reference sequence). There are 16 residues in the CDR3. The trim removed 2 bases at V and 4 bases at J, leaving 3 bases unmatched. CDR3: CSARPGTSGRADTQYF. The CDR3, as DNA: TGCAGTGCTAGACCCGGGACTAGCGGGAGGGCAGATACGCAGTATTTT.

The chain combines TRBV11-2 with TRBJ2-4, with 7 bases that match TRBD2. V was pared by 2 bases and J by 0 bases, with 10 bases of the junction left unmatched. The V gene's germline CDR1 is SGHAT and CDR2 FQNNGV. This CDR3 has 18 amino acids. CDR3 DNA sequence: TGTGCCAGCAGCTTACCTTTGCGGGGGACTCTAGCCAAAAACATTCAGTACTTC. This translates into CASSLPLRGTLAKNIQYF.